The rows below give T cell receptor beta chains drawn from one sample of a study of technical replicates of blood from a few donors. Only in-frame clones appear in the TCRdb table, and some are missing; sequencing was by immunoSEQ multiplex PCR. The sample lists 85,000 to 100,000 clones; around 95% were seen once. Sequencing used T cells isolated from PBMCs. The source is a human donor in good health. The CDR3 runs from the conserved cysteine through the conserved F or W.

v_gene	j_gene	CDR3aa
TRBV18	TRBJ2-7	CASSRTGGASYEQYF
TRBV7-9	TRBJ2-7	CASSPGWQGADEQYF
TRBV25-1	TRBJ1-1	CASSANLNTEAFF
TRBV29-1	TRBJ2-3	CSVEEGPGSQRGSTDTQYF
TRBV28	TRBJ1-1	CASSPRATITEAFF
TRBV4-1	TRBJ1-2	CASSQVVGDYGYTF
TRBV28	TRBJ1-2	CASSLGGQGHGYTF
TRBV4-1	TRBJ2-3	CASSPRISGQGTDTQYF
TRBV19	TRBJ2-2	CASSIGGTGVTGELFF
TRBV19	TRBJ1-5	CASSFRGGNQPQHF
TRBV30	TRBJ2-7	CAWNLGLPNEQYF
TRBV29-1	TRBJ2-1	CSVEDRRGVDEQFF
TRBV19	TRBJ1-1	CASSIVTRMNTEAFF
TRBV9	TRBJ2-3	CASSARSGLSTDTQYF
TRBV7-2	TRBJ2-3	CASSLALAGVTDTQYF
TRBV28	TRBJ1-2	CASKGGYGYTF
TRBV5-4	TRBJ1-5	CASSLSGGRTNQPQHF
TRBV27	TRBJ2-7	CASSFGLVSDEQYF
TRBV4-1	TRBJ1-2	CASSQGFLDRTGTFNYGYTF
TRBV19	TRBJ2-5	CASSKVDGYRGSETQYF
TRBV14	TRBJ2-7	CASSPTGQYSYEQYF
TRBV12-5	TRBJ2-3	CASGLSPIVAGLRTDTQYF
TRBV7-2	TRBJ2-5	CASSLSRFQETQYF
TRBV5-6	TRBJ1-1	CASSHGSEAFF
TRBV4-2	TRBJ1-2	CASSQDSELGRGSGYTF
TRBV6-5	TRBJ2-7	CASRFREFSYEQYF
TRBV6-6	TRBJ1-5	CASSPVVGNQPQHF
TRBV27	TRBJ2-2	CASSPRGLAGDYTGELFF
TRBV25-1	TRBJ2-2	CASRKTSGTNTGELFF
TRBV13	TRBJ2-3	CASSSGNFTSTDTQYF
TRBV6-4	TRBJ2-7	CASSVLSYEQYF
TRBV30	TRBJ1-2	CALEDGSRTF
TRBV5-1	TRBJ2-3	CASTPGASRGDTQYF
TRBV18	TRBJ2-3	CASSPPDLSTDTQYF
TRBV5-4	TRBJ2-5	CASSSGGGRQETQYF
TRBV4-1	TRBJ2-2	CASSLSHGTGLAVNTGELFF
TRBV27	TRBJ1-2	CASSLLPLRGRNYGYTF
TRBV18	TRBJ2-5	CASSPIVFQQETQYF
TRBV9	TRBJ1-6	CASSVGETSPLHF
TRBV28	TRBJ2-1	CASSSPGVYSNEQFF
TRBV6-1	TRBJ2-1	CASMRGSSYNEQFF
TRBV21-1	TRBJ2-1	CASKQGSEQFF
TRBV10-3	TRBJ2-2	CAISPDWENTGELFF
TRBV6-5	TRBJ2-1	CASSYEGYNEQFF
TRBV7-9	TRBJ1-2	CASSPLVVGYTF
TRBV11-3	TRBJ1-2	CASSGAAGQWGYTF
TRBV5-1	TRBJ2-1	CASYRYPSGGPPANEQFF
TRBV30	TRBJ1-2	CAWRPGSGGYTF
TRBV2	TRBJ2-7	CASSELAGGPYEQYF
TRBV7-9	TRBJ2-7	CASARGLGEQYF
TRBV10-3	TRBJ2-3	CAIRGGIGSDTQYF
TRBV11-2	TRBJ2-1	CASSLVVLEQFF
TRBV4-1	TRBJ2-5	CASSHGNREWKTQYF
TRBV11-3	TRBJ2-3	CASSLGLAGGRKTDTQYF
TRBV5-4	TRBJ2-7	CASKNFGDYSYEQYF
TRBV6-5	TRBJ2-5	CASKRDQETQYF
TRBV19	TRBJ2-5	CASSRLAGGPMETQYF
TRBV9	TRBJ2-3	CASSVGLVLTDTQYF
TRBV11-3	TRBJ1-1	CASSLRQGAAGAFF
TRBV28	TRBJ2-1	CANSLLPLISYNEQFF